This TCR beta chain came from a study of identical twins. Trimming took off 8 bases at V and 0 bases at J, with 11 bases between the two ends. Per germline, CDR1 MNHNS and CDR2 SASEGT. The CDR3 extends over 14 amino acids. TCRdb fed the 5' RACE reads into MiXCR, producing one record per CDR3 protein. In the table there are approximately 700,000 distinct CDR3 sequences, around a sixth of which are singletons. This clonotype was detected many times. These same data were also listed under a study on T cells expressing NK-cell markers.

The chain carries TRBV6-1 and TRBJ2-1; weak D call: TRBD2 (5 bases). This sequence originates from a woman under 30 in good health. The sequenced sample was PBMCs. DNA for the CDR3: TGTGCCAGCTCTGCGGCGGGCTCCTACAATGAGCAGTTCTTC. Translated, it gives CASSAAGSYNEQFF.